These T cell receptor beta chains were read from a single sample in a study of blood T cell repertoires in COVID-19. This table comes from immunoSEQ multiplex PCR, and its TCRdb copy is limited to in-frame clones, with some not included. Of about 55,000 clones listed, around 84% are singletons. Sequenced material: peripheral blood. The receptors originated from a human donor in a cohort sampled during active or convalescent COVID-19. Both conserved end residues are part of each CDR3. A D gene is named only where the DNA matches it firmly. A clone size is listed for some rows: how often the clone was seen (once, few, many), or a class if it is expanded.

>TRBV19|TRBJ1-2|NA|NA
CARTDRGPSPF
TGTGCCAGGACGGATCGAGGTCCTTCCCCCTTC
>TRBV6-6|TRBJ2-5|TRBD2|NA
CASTRPGLAQETQYF
TGTGCCAGCACTCGACCGGGACTAGCGCAAGAGACCCAGTACTTC
>TRBV11-2|TRBJ2-7|NA|NA
CASSAINEQYF
TGTGCCAGCAGCGCTATCAACGAGCAGTACTTC
>TRBV7-9|TRBJ2-3|TRBD2|NA
CASSSPASGVPDTQYF
TGTGCCAGCAGCTCTCCGGCTAGCGGGGTACCAGATACGCAGTATTTT
>TRBV7-2|TRBJ2-7|NA|NA
CASSPRTPRGLIADEQYF
TGTGCCAGCAGCCCCCGGACACCGCGGGGTTTGATCGCTGACGAGCAGTACTTC
>TRBV3-1/TRBV3-2|TRBJ1-1|TRBD1|NA
CASSLPGQIFTEAFF
TGTGCCAGCAGCCTACCGGGACAGATTTTCACTGAAGCTTTCTTT
>TRBV23-1|TRBJ2-7|NA|NA
CASSQDVDDDQGPNSFYEQYF
TGCGCCAGCAGTCAAGATGTCGACGATGATCAGGGGCCCAACTCTTTTTACGAGCAGTACTTC
>TRBV6-6|TRBJ2-5|NA|NA
CASSREPRETQYF
TGTGCCAGCTCTCGGGAACCCCGCGAGACCCAGTACTTC
>TRBV4-3|TRBJ2-3|TRBD2|NA
CASSQGGTSGAYTQYF
TGCGCCAGCAGCCAAGGTGGGACTAGCGGGGCGTATACGCAGTATTTT
>TRBV19|TRBJ1-5|NA|once
CASISRGGQPQHF
TGTGCCAGTATTAGCAGGGGTGGACAGCCCCAGCATTTT
>TRBV19|TRBJ1-1|NA|NA
CASSIPPPTVPNTEAFF
TGTGCCAGTAGTATTCCGCCCCCGACAGTGCCGAACACTGAAGCTTTCTTT
>TRBV11-2|TRBJ1-1|NA|NA
CASSRLTEAFF
TGTGCCAGCAGTAGATTAACTGAAGCTTTCTTT
>TRBV6-2/TRBV6-3|TRBJ2-1|NA|NA
CASSSLGIPPYNEQFF
TGTGCCAGCAGTTCCCTCGGGATCCCTCCCTACAATGAGCAGTTCTTC
>TRBV5-1|TRBJ1-5|NA|NA
CASSRDINQPQHF
TGCGCCAGCAGCAGGGACATTAATCAGCCCCAGCATTTT
>TRBV6-5|TRBJ1-1|NA|NA
CASRNGHINTEAFF
TGTGCCAGCAGAAACGGACATATCAACACTGAAGCTTTCTTT
>TRBV18|TRBJ2-1|TRBD1|NA
CASSPTGGYLNEQFF
TGTGCCAGCTCACCAACAGGGGGCTACCTCAATGAGCAGTTCTTC
>TRBV19|TRBJ2-7|TRBD1|once
CASSTGTGAYEQYF
TGTGCCAGTAGTACCGGGACAGGGGCCTACGAGCAGTACTTC
>TRBV29-1|TRBJ2-1|TRBD1|NA
CSVEDLQGANYNEQFF
TGCAGCGTTGAAGATCTACAGGGGGCAAACTACAATGAGCAGTTCTTC
>TRBV29-1|TRBJ1-1|TRBD1|NA
CSVDRGQPKVGTEAFF
TGCAGCGTAGACCGGGGACAGCCCAAGGTAGGCACTGAAGCTTTCTTT
>TRBV10-2|TRBJ1-5|TRBD1|NA
CASSQNPGQGNQPQHF
TGCGCCAGCAGTCAGAATCCGGGACAGGGGAATCAGCCCCAGCATTTT
>TRBV15|TRBJ1-2|NA|NA
CATRTNDRYNGYTF
TGTGCCACCCGAACCAATGACAGGTACAATGGCTACACCTTC
>TRBV7-3|TRBJ2-5|TRBD2|NA
CASSTSGGPWETQYF
TGTGCCAGCAGCACTTCGGGGGGGCCATGGGAGACCCAGTACTTC
>TRBV29-1|TRBJ1-4|NA|few
CSVSPSGFNEKLFF
TGCAGCGTTAGTCCCTCGGGATTTAATGAAAAACTGTTTTTT
>TRBV6-5|TRBJ1-5|TRBD1|NA
CASSYSNRGVNQPQHF
TGTGCCAGCAGTTACTCGAACAGGGGGGTCAATCAGCCCCAGCATTTT
>TRBV19|TRBJ1-1|NA|NA
CASTADTGGYEAFF
TGTGCCAGTACCGCGGACACCGGGGGTTATGAAGCTTTCTTT
>TRBV29-1|TRBJ2-7|NA|NA
CSVEGLAGDYEQYF
TGCAGCGTTGAAGGGTTGGCCGGGGACTACGAGCAGTACTTC
>TRBV6-4|TRBJ1-5|NA|NA
CASSEIAGSNQPQHF
TGTGCCAGCAGTGAAATCGCAGGTAGCAATCAGCCCCAGCATTTT